This T cell receptor beta chain comes out of a study of immune characteristics of hereditary and idiopathic chronic pancreatitis. Patients having total pancreatectomy with islet autotransplantation provided the chronic pancreatitis pancreas tissue. Data came from immunoSEQ multiplex PCR; TCRdb stores just in-frame clones and leaves some out. The sample lists about 14,000 clones; about 70% were seen once. Overall study findings and caveats: Chronic pancreatitis from alcohol use was left out of the study. Samples were taken only at TPIAT; differing disease duration may matter. TCRbeta diversity rose and clonality fell in both pancreatitis groups versus controls.

This clone has only one observation. Its antigen is not identified. The CDR3 consists of 15 residues. CDR1 and CDR2 from the germline V gene are LNHDA and SQIVND (reference sequence). Trimming removed 2 bases at V and 0 bases at J, with 9 bases between. The receptor was isolated from a human donor with chronic pancreatitis. Sequenced sample: pancreas tissue with hereditary chronic pancreatitis. The V and J genes are TRBV19 and TRBJ2-3, with a possible D match to TRBD2 (6 bases). CDR3 sequence (DNA): TGTGCCAGTAGTATAAGAAGCGGGAGCACAGATACGCAGTATTTT. Protein: CASSIRSGSTDTQYF. The full variable domain, in which reference TRBV19 and TRBJ2-3 provide the parts outside the CDR3, is DGGITQSPKYLFRKEGQNVTLSCEQNLNHDAMYWYRQDPGQGLRLIYYSQIVNDFQKGDIAEGYSVSREKKESFPLTVTSAQKNPTAFYLCASSIRSGSTDTQYFGPGTRLTVL.